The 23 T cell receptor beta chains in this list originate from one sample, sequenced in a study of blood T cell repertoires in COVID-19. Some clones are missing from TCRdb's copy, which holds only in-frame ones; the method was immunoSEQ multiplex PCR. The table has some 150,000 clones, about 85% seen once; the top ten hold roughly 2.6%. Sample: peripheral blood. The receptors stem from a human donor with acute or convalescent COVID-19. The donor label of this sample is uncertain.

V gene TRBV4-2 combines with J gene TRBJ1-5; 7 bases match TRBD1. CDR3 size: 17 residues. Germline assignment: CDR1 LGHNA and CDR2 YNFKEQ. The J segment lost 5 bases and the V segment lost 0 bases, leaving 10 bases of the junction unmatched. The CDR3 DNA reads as TGTGCCAGCAGCCAAGATTATCGCGACAGGGCGTATCAGCCCCAGCATTTT. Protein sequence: CASSQDYRDRAYQPQHF.

The DNA of the CDR3 is TGTGCCAGTATGGGGATAGCGGGAGGCGCCGGGGAGCTGTTTTTT. Its translation is CASMGIAGGAGELFF. The rearrangement links TRBV19 to TRBJ2-2; 10 bases map to TRBD2. This CDR3 contains 15 residues. With 7 bases clipped from V and 6 bases from J, the junction kept 8 bases outside the gene matches. CDR1 is LNHDA, CDR2 SQIVND, per germline (reference sequence).

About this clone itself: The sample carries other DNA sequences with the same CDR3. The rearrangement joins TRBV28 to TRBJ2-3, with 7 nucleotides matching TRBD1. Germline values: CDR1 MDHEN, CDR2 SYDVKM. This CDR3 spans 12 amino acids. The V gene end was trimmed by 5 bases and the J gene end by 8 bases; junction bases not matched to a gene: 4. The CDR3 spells CASSPDRATQYF. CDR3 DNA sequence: TGTGCCAGCAGTCCCGACAGGGCTACGCAGTATTTT. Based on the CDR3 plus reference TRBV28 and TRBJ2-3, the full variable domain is DVKVTQSSRYLVKRTGEKVFLECVQDMDHENMFWYRQDPGLGLRLIYFSYDVKMKEKGDIPEGYSVSREKKERFSLILESASTNQTSMYLCASSPDRATQYFGPGTRLTVL.

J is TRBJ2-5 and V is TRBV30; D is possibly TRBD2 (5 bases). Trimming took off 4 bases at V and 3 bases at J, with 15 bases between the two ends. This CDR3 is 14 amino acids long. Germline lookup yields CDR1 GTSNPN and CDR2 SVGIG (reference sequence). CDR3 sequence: CAWNSVASKETQYF. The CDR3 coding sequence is TGTGCCTGGAATTCAGTAGCGAGTAAAGAGACCCAGTACTTC.

In DNA form, the CDR3 reads TGTGCCAGCAGTGTAGGGGACAGGGGACGAGAGACCCAGTACTTC. Translation gives CASSVGDRGRETQYF. The genes are TRBV2 and TRBJ2-5; the match to TRBD1 covers 10 bases. The CDR3 has 15 residues. Germline V CDR1 and CDR2: SNHLY, FYNNEI. With V trimmed by 4 bases and J by 4 bases, 6 bases remained unmatched.

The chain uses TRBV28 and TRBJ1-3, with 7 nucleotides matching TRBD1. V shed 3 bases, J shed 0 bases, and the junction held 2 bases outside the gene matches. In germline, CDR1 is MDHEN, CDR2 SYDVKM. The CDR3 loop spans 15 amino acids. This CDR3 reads CASSFGDSSGNTIYF. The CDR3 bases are TGTGCCAGCAGTTTCGGGGACAGCTCTGGAAACACCATATATTTT.

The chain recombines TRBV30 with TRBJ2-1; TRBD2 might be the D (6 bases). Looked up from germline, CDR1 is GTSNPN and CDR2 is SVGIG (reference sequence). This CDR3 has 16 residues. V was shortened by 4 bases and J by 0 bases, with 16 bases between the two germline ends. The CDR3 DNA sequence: TGTGCCTGGAAACTCACTAGCAGACGCTCCTACAATGAGCAGTTCTTC. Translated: CAWKLTSRRSYNEQFF.

The CDR3 region has the DNA TGTGCCAGTAGTATAGGCGGCATAACTCCCTATGGCTACACCTTC. This encodes CASSIGGITPYGYTF. The chain couples TRBV19 to TRBJ1-2; D is ambiguous. Trimming removed 1 base at V and 4 bases at J, with 13 bases between. The germline V gene encodes CDR1 LNHDA and CDR2 SQIVND (reference sequence). This CDR3 spans 15 amino acids.

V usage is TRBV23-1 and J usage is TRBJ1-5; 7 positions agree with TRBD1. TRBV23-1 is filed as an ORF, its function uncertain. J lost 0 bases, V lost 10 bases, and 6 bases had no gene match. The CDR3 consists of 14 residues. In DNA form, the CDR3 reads TGCGCCACTCGGGACAGCGATAGCAATCAGCCCCAGCATTTT. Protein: CATRDSDSNQPQHF.

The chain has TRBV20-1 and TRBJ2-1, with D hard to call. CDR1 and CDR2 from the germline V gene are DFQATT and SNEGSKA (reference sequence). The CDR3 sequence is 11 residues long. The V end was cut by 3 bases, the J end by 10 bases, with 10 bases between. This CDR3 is CSASGFGEQFF. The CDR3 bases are TGCAGTGCTAGCGGGTTCGGAGAGCAGTTCTTC.

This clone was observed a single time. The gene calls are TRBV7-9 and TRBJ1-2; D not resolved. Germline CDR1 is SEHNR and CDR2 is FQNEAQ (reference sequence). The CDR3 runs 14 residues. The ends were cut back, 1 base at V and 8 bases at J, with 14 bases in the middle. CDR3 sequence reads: CASSLGPKAAGYTF. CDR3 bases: TGTGCCAGCAGCTTAGGCCCTAAGGCGGCGGGCTACACCTTC.

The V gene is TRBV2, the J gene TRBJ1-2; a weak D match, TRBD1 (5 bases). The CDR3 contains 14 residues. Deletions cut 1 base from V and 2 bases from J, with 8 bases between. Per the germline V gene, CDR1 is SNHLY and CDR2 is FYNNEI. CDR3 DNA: TGTGCCAGCAGTGAAGACAGGTACAACTATGGCTACACCTTC. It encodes CASSEDRYNYGYTF.

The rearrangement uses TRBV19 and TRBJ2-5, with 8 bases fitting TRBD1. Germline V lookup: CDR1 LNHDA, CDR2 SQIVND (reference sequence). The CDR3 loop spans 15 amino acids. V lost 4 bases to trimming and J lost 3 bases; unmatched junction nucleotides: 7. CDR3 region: CASSTPLDREETQYF. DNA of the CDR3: TGTGCCAGTAGTACACCCCTGGACAGGGAAGAGACCCAGTACTTC.

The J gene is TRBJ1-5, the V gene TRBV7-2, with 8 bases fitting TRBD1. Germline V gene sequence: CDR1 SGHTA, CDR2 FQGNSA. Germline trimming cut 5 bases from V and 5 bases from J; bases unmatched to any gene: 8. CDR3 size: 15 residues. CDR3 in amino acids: CASSQMTGVDQPQHF. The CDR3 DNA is TGTGCCAGCAGCCAAATGACAGGGGTAGATCAGCCCCAGCATTTT.

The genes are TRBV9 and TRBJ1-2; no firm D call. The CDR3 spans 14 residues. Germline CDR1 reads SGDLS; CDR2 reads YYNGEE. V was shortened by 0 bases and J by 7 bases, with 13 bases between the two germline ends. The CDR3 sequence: CASSVAQTMTGYTF. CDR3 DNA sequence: TGTGCCAGCAGCGTAGCGCAGACTATGACTGGCTACACCTTC.

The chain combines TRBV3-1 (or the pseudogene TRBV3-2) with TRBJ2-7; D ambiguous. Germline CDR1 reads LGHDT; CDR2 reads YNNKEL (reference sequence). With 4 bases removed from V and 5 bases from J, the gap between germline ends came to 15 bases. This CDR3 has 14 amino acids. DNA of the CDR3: TGTGCCAGCAGCCTCGTACTGTTTCGGGACGAGCAGTACTTC. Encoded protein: CASSLVLFRDEQYF.

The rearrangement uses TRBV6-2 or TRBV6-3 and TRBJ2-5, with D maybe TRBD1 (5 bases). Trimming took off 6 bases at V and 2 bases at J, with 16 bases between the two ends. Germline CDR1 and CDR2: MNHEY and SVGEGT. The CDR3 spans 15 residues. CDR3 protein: CASSPYRTEQETQYF. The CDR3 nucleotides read TGTGCCAGCAGCCCTTACAGGACGGAACAAGAGACCCAGTACTTC.

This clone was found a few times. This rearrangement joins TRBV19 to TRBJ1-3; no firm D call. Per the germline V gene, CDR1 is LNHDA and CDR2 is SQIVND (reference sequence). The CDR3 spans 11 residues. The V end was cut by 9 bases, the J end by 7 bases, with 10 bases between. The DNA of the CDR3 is TGTGCCAGCGGCCCGGGGAACACCATATATTTT. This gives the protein CASGPGNTIYF.

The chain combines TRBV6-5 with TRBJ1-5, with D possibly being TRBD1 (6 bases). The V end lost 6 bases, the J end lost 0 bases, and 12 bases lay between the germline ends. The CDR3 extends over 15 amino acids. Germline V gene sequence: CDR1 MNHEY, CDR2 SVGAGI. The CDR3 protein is CASRLSGDSNQPQHF. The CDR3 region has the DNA TGTGCCAGCAGACTGTCAGGGGATAGCAATCAGCCCCAGCATTTT.

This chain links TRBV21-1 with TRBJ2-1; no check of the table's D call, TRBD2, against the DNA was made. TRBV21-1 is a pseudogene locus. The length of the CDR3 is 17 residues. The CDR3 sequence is CASSGPGTSGRYNEQFF. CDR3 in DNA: TGTGCCAGCAGCGGCCCCGGGACTAGCGGTAGATACAATGAGCAGTTCTTC.

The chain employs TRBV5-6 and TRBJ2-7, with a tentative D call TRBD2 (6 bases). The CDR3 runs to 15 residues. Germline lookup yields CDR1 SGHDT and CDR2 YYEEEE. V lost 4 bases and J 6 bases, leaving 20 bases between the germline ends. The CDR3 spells CASSAGGWAQVEQYF. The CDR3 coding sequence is TGTGCCAGCAGCGCTGGGGGGTGGGCTCAGGTCGAGCAGTACTTC.

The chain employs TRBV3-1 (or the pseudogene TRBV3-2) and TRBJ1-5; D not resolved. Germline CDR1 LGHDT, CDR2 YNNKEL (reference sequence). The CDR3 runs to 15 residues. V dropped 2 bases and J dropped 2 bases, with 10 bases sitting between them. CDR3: CASSQTGSRNQPQHF. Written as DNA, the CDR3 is TGTGCCAGCAGCCAAACCGGGAGCCGCAATCAGCCCCAGCATTTT.

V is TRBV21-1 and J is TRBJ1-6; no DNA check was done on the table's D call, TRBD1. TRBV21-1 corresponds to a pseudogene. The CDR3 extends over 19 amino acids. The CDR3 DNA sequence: TGTGCCAGCAGCAAAGACGGGACAGGGGGCGGACGGTATAATTCACCCCTCCACTTT. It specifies CASSKDGTGGGRYNSPLHF.